This T cell receptor beta chain appears in the sequencing data of a study of CD8 T cells in Susac syndrome (dated by TCRdb to the late 2010s). For context, the study as a whole: Among the Susac syndrome patients who were sequenced, clinically active disease was present in about six and clinical remission was observed in roughly eight. The study compared CD8+ T cell repertoire clonality among 11 to 12 healthy donors, 14 Susac syndrome patients and approximately 16 multiple sclerosis patients. Susac syndrome patients were therapy-naive, on corticosteroids (some also receiving IVIg), or on IVIg alone at blood withdrawal. Whether CD8+ T cell activation and differentiation in Susac syndrome was antigen driven was tested using repertoire sequencing. Points the paper makes about the study in general: The number of individuals in the TCR sequencing and HLA analysis was recognized as being relatively small. Approximately 17 Susac-specific public clones were identified in the total CD8+ repertoire, and four to six Susac-specific public clones were identified in the CD8+ TEMRA repertoire. Clonal expansion was seen in Susac syndrome CD8+ repertoires, peaking in CD8+ TEMRA cells and being greater in clinically active patients than in remitting ones.

The CDR3 runs 15 residues from the cysteine to the phenylalanine. The only DNA kept is the CDR3, 45 bases in frame from the first base. V and J are trimmed by 3 bases and 5 bases, and the gene matches miss 8 bases of the junction. The germline V gene (reference sequence) supplies CDR1 SGHNT and CDR2 YYREEE. RNA was extracted using the RNeasy kit, and about 0.5 to 1 ug of the RNA was reverse transcribed with random hexamers. TCR beta CDR3 regions were amplified with the immunoSEQ multiplex PCR assay covering 54 Vbeta and 13 Jbeta segments. PCR amplification bias was corrected using a synthetic template baseline for primer optimization and computational correction. For the original study's pipeline: Reads were assigned to V, D and J genes according to IMGT and analyzed in immunoSEQ Analyzer, with only productive sequences retained. Clonality was computed as one minus Shannon entropy normalized by log2 of the number of productive unique sequences. For each patient and control, public and private clones were evaluated within the 100 most prevalent clones. Clones were defined as Susac-specific when absent from the healthy and MS cohorts, from fewer than 1,300 published viral clones and from other ImmuneACCESS disease sequences. TCRdb cleaned the public reads at Q25 with fastp, built clones with MiXCR and kept in-frame beta chains. Every distinct CDR3 protein forms one entry, paired with its most common genes and DNA. For this entry, the V and J calls and clone size follow TCRdb and not the study's own pipeline. Within this sample are about 120,000 distinct CDR3 sequences, with roughly 94% of them counted one time only. The ten largest make up about 0.29% of the sample.

High-throughput TCR beta sequencing profiled peripheral blood CD8+ and CD4+ T cells from healthy donors, Susac syndrome patients and multiple sclerosis patients. Recently defined diagnostic criteria for definite or probable disease were met by the Susac syndrome patients. Bulk CD8+ and CD4+ T cells were purified by magnetic negative isolation, while CD8+ TEMRA cells were enriched using FACS. Blood was drawn into EDTA tubes, processed within 24 hours, and PBMCs were isolated by density gradient centrifugation. PBMCs intended for TCR sequencing were cryopreserved in liquid nitrogen and thawed later in a water bath at 37 degrees C. The sorted or isolated CD4+, CD8+ and CD8+ TEMRA cells reached a purity of at least 90%. To note about this clonotype: The target of this receptor is not known. Base qualities are missing; no much larger clone stands one base away.

The receptor's source is a human donor with Susac syndrome. Recombination linked TRBV5-4 to TRBJ2-5, with 9 central nucleotides matching TRBD2. Sequencing was carried out using CD8+ T cells from PBMCs. CDR3 reads: CASSSPPSGVETQYF. The nucleotides are TGTGCCAGCAGCTCCCCCCCTAGCGGGGTCGAGACCCAGTACTTC.